This entry lists 8 T cell receptor beta chains sequenced from one sample in a study of blood T cell repertoires in COVID-19. Produced via immunoSEQ multiplex PCR; TCRdb's table is partial and in-frame only. The repertoire holds roughly 65,000 clones, with about 86% as singletons. Sequenced sample: peripheral blood. These TCRs come from a man aged 50-60 years with acute or convalescent COVID-19.

A single count supports this clone. CDR3 in DNA: TGCGCCAGCAGCTCGGAGAGCAATCAGCCCCAGCATTTT. It is translated as CASSSESNQPQHF. The rearrangement uses TRBV5-1 and TRBJ1-5, with D unclear. Germline CDR1 and CDR2: SGHRS and YFSETQ. The length of the CDR3 is 13 residues. The V end was cut by 3 bases, the J end by 1 base, with 5 bases between.

In this sample, this clone turned up once. The chain carries TRBV18 and TRBJ1-1; D not certain. The germline V gene encodes CDR1 KGHSH and CDR2 LQKENI. The germline V and J ends were trimmed by 2 bases and 0 bases, with 7 bases remaining between them. The CDR3 runs to 14 residues. The CDR3 nucleotides are TGTGCCAGCTCACCAACTGATATGAACACTGAAGCTTTCTTT. Its translation: CASSPTDMNTEAFF.

The chain links TRBV6-6 to TRBJ1-4; TRBD1 might be the D (6 bases). Trimming removed 7 bases at V and 11 bases at J, with 14 bases between. The CDR3 covers 12 residues. The germline CDR1 and CDR2 sequences are MNHNY and SVGAGI (reference sequence). The CDR3 nucleotides read TGTGCCAGCAAGGGGGACAAAGGGAAACTGTTTTTT. This sequence encodes CASKGDKGKLFF.

The V call is TRBV2, the J call TRBJ1-2; 8 bases fit TRBD1. Germline CDR1 and CDR2: SNHLY and FYNNEI. The J segment lost 6 bases and the V segment lost 4 bases, leaving 7 bases of the junction unmatched. CDR3 length: 14 residues. The CDR3 loop reads CASSANRGVDGYTF. The CDR3 DNA reads TGTGCCAGCAGTGCGAACAGGGGGGTCGATGGCTACACCTTC.

The chain combines TRBV10-2 with TRBJ1-2; TRBD1 matches at 7 bases. Per germline, CDR1 WSHSY and CDR2 SAAADI. Germline trimming cut 6 bases from V and 2 bases from J; bases unmatched to any gene: 9. This CDR3 has 15 residues. CDR3 nucleotides: TGCGCCAGCAGCTCAAGACAGGGTTACAACTATGGCTACACCTTC. Protein sequence: CASSSRQGYNYGYTF.

The chain combines TRBV3-1 (or the pseudogene TRBV3-2) with TRBJ2-7; TRBD1 might be the D (6 bases). CDR3 length: 12 residues. Germline V CDR1 and CDR2: LGHDT, YNNKEL (reference sequence). V was pared by 3 bases and J by 11 bases, with 14 bases between. Here the CDR3 reads CASSQATGKEYF. Written as DNA, the CDR3 is TGTGCCAGCAGCCAGGCGACAGGTAAGGAGTACTTC.

J is TRBJ2-5 and V is TRBV28, with 7 bases lining up with TRBD2. Germline CDR1 MDHEN, CDR2 SYDVKM. There are 16 residues in the CDR3. Trimming took 2 bases from V and 1 from J; bases not matched to a gene: 7. As DNA, the CDR3 is TGTGCCAGCAGTTTAGATGCCAGCGGGGTCCAAGAGACCCAGTACTTC. Translation gives CASSLDASGVQETQYF.

The chain couples TRBV5-1 to TRBJ1-1, with TRBD1 as a possible D gene (6 bases). The CDR3 totals 12 residues. Per the germline V gene, CDR1 is SGHRS and CDR2 is YFSETQ. The ends were cut back, 2 bases at V and 7 bases at J, with 9 bases in the middle. The CDR3 loop is CASSLRQDEAFF. The CDR3 DNA is TGCGCCAGCAGCTTACGACAGGATGAAGCTTTCTTT.